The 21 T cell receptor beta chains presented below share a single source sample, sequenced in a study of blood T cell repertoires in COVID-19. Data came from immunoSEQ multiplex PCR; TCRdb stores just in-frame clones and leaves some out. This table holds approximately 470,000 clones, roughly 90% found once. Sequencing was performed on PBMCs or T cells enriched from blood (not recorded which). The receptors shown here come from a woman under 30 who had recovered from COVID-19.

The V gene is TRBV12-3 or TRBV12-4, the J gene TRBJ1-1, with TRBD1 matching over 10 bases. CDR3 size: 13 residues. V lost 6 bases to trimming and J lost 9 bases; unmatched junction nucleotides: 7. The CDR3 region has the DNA TGTGCCAGCAGCTCCGGGACAGGGGTGCAAGCTTTCTTT. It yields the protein CASSSGTGVQAFF.

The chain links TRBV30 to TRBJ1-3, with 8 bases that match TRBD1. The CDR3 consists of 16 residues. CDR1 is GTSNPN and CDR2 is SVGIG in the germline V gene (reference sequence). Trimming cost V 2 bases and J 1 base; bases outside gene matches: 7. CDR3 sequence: CAWSPDRVLSGNTIYF. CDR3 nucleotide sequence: TGTGCCTGGAGTCCGGACAGGGTGTTATCTGGAAACACCATATATTTT.

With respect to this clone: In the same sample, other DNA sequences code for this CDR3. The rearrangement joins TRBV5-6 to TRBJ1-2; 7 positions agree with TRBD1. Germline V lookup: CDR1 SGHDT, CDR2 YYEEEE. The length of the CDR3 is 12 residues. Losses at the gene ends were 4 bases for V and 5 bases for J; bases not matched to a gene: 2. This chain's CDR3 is CASSPGQYGYTF. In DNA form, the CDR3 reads TGTGCCAGCAGCCCGGGACAGTATGGCTACACCTTC.

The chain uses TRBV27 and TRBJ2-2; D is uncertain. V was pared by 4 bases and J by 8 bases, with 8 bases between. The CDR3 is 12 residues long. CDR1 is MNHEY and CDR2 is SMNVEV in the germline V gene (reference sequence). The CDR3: CASSYGAGELFF. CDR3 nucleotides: TGTGCCAGCAGTTACGGAGCAGGGGAGCTGTTTTTT.

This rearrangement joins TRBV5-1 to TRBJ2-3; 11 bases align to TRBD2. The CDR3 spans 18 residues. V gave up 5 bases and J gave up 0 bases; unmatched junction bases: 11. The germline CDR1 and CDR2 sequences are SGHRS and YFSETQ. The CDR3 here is CASSPKTSGTSSTDTQYF. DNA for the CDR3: TGCGCCAGCAGTCCCAAGACTAGCGGGACGTCTAGCACAGATACGCAGTATTTT.

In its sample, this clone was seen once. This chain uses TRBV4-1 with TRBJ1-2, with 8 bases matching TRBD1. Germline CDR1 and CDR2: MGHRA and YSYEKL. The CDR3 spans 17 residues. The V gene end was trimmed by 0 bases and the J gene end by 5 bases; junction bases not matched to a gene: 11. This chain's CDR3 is CASSQEDRASGLYGYTF. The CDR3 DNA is TGCGCCAGCAGCCAAGAGGACAGGGCGAGTGGTTTATATGGCTACACCTTC.

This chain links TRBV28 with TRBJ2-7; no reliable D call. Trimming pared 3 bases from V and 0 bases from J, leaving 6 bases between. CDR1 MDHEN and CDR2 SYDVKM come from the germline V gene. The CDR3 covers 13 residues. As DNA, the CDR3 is TGTGCCAGCAGTTTTCCTCTCTCCTACGAGCAGTACTTC. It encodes CASSFPLSYEQYF.

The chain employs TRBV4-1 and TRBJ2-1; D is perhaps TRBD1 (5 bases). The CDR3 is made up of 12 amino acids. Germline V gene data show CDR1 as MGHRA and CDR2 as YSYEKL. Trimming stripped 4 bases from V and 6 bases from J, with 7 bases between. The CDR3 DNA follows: TGCGCCAGCAGCCGTACAGGCAATGAGCAGTTCTTC. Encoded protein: CASSRTGNEQFF.

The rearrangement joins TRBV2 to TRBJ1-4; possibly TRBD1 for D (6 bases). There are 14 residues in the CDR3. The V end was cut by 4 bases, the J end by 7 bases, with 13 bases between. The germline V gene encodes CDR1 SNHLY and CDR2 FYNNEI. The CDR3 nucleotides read TGTGCCAGCAGTGGATGGGGGCGGAGTGAAAAACTGTTTTTT. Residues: CASSGWGRSEKLFF.

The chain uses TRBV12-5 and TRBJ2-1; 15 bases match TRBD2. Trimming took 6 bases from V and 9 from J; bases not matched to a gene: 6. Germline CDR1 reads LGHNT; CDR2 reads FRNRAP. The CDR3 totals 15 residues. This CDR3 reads CASGWTSGGAFEQFF. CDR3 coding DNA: TGTGCTAGTGGCTGGACTAGCGGGGGGGCTTTTGAGCAGTTCTTC.

CDR3: CASSSGTGFGGEAFF. CDR3 in DNA: TGTGCCAGCAGCTCCGGGACAGGGTTTGGGGGTGAAGCTTTCTTT. This chain connects TRBV11-2 to TRBJ1-1; 9 bases align to TRBD1. The CDR3 length is 15 residues. Germline CDR1 SGHAT, CDR2 FQNNGV. The junction had 10 bases not matched to a gene; V was cut back by 4 bases and J by 7 bases. Supplemented by reference TRBV11-2 and TRBJ1-1, the full variable domain reads EAGVAQSPRYKIIEKRQSVAFWCNPISGHATLYWYQQILGQGPKLLIQFQNNGVVDDSQLPKDRFSAERLKGVDSTLKIQPAKLEDSAVYLCASSSGTGFGGEAFFGQGTRLTVV.

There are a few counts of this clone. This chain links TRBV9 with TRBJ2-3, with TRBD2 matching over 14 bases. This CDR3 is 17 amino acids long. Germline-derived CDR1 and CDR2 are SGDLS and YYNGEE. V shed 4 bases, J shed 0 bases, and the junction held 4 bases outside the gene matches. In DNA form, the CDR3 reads TGTGCCAGCAGCCTCGGGACTAGCGGGGGTAGCACAGATACGCAGTATTTT. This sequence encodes CASSLGTSGGSTDTQYF.

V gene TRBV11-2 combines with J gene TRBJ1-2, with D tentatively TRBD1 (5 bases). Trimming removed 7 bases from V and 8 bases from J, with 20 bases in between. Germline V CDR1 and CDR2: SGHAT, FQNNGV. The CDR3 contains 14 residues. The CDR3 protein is CASTRGGARRGYTF. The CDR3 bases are TGTGCCAGCACCCGAGGTGGGGCGAGAAGGGGCTACACCTTC.

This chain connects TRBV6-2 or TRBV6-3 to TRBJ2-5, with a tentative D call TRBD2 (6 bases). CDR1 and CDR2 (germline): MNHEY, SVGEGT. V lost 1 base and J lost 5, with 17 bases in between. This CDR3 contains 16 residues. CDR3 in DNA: TGTGCCAGCAGTTACTTGCGACACGTAGGAGGGGAGACCCAGTACTTC. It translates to CASSYLRHVGGETQYF.

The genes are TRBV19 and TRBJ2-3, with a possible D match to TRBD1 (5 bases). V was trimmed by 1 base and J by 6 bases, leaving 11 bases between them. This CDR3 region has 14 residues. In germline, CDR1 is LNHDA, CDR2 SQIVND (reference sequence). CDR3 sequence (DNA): TGTGCCAGTAGTATAGCCAGGGCCTATGATACGCAGTATTTT. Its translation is CASSIARAYDTQYF.

CDR3: CASSQWGDTDTQYF. CDR3 sequence (DNA): TGTGCCAGCAGCCAATGGGGGGACACAGATACGCAGTATTTT. The chain joins TRBV3-1 (or the pseudogene TRBV3-2) to TRBJ2-3, with D tentatively TRBD2 (6 bases). Germline V gives CDR1 LGHDT, CDR2 YNNKEL (reference sequence). The CDR3 has 14 residues. Between the trimmed V and J ends, which lost 2 bases and 2 bases, there was a span of 8 bases.

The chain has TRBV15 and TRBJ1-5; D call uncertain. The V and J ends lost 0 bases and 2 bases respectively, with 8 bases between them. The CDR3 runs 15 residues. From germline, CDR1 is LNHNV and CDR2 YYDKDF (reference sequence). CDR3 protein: CATSRETQGNQPQHF. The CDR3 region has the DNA TGTGCCACCAGCAGAGAAACTCAAGGCAATCAGCCCCAGCATTTT.

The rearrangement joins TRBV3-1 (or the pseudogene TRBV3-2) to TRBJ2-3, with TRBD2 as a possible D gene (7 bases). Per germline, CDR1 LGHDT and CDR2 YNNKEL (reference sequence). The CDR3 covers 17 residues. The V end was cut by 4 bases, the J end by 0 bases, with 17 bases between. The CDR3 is CASSRAGAPRSTDTQYF. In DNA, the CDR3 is TGTGCCAGCAGCCGTGCGGGGGCGCCGAGAAGCACAGATACGCAGTATTTT.

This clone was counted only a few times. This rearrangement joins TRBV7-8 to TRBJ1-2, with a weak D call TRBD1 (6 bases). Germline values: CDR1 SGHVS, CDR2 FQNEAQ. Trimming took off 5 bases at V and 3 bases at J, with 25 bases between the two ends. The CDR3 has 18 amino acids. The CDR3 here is CASSLRQDWSAGHYGYTF. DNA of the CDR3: TGTGCCAGCAGCCTACGACAGGATTGGTCCGCGGGTCACTATGGCTACACCTTC.

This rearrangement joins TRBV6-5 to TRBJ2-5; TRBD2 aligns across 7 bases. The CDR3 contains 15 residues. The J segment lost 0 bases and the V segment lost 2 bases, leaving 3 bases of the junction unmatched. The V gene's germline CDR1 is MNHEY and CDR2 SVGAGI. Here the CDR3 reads CASSYRGVDQETQYF. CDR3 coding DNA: TGTGCCAGCAGTTACCGGGGGGTCGACCAAGAGACCCAGTACTTC.

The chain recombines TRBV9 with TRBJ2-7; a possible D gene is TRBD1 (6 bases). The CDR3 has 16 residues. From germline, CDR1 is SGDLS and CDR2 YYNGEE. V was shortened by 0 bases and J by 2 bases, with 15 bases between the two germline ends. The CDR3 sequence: CASSVGQAGETYEQYF. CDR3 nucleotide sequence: TGTGCCAGCAGCGTAGGGCAGGCAGGGGAAACCTACGAGCAGTACTTC.